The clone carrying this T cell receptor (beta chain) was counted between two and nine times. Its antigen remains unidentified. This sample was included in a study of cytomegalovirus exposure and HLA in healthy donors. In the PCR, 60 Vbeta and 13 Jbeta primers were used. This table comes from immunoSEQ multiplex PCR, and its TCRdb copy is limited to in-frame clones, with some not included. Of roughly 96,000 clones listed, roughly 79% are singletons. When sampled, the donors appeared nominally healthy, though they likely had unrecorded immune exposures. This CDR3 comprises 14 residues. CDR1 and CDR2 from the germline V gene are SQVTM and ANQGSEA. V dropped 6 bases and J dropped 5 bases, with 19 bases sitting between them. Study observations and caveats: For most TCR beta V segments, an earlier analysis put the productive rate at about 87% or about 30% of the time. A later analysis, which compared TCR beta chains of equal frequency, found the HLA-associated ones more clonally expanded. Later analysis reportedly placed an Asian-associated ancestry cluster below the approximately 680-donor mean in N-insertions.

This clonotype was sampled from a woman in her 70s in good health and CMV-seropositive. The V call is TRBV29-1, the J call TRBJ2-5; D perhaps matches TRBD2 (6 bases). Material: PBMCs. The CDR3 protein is CSVTLGGMRETQYF. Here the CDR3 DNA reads TGCAGCGTCACCCTGGGGGGTATGAGGGAGACCCAGTACTTC.